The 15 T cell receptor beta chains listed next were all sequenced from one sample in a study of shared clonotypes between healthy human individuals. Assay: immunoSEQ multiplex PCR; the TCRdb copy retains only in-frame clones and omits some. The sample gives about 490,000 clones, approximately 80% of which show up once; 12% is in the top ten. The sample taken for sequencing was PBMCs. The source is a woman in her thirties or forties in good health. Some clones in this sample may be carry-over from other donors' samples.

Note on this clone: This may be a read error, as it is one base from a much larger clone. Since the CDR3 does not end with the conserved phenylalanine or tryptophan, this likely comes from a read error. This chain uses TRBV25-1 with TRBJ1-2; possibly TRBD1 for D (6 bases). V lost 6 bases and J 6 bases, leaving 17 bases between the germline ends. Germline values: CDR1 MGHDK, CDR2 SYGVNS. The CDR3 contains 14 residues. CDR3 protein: CASSPDRPWDGYTL. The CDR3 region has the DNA TGTGCCAGCAGCCCCGACAGGCCTTGGGATGGCTACACCCTC.

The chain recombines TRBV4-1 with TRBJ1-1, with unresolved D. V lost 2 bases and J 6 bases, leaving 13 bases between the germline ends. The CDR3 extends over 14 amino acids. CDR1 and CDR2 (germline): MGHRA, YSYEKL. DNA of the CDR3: TGCGCCAGCAGCCAAAAGGACCTTCGTGCTGAAGCTTTCTTT. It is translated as CASSQKDLRAEAFF.

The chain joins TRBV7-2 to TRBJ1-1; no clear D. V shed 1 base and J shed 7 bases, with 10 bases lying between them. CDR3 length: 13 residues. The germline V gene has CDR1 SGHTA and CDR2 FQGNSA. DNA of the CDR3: TGTGCCAGCAGCTTAGAAGCCGGCGTTGAAGCTTTCTTT. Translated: CASSLEAGVEAFF.

The CDR3 loop is CASSFSNYEQYF. In DNA, the CDR3 is TGTGCCAGCAGCTTCTCAAACTACGAGCAGTACTTC. This sequence joins TRBV5-6 and TRBJ2-7, with D unclear. CDR1 and CDR2 (germline): SGHDT, YYEEEE. The CDR3 spans 12 residues. Trimming removed 2 bases from V and 3 bases from J, with 6 bases in between.

The CDR3 spells CASSLKSNQPQHF. CDR3 sequence (DNA): TGCGCCAGCAGCTTGAAGAGCAATCAGCCCCAGCATTTT. V and J are TRBV5-1 and TRBJ1-5; D gene unclear. V was pared by 1 base and J by 1 base, with 3 bases between. Germline CDR1 reads SGHRS; CDR2 reads YFSETQ. The CDR3 consists of 13 residues.

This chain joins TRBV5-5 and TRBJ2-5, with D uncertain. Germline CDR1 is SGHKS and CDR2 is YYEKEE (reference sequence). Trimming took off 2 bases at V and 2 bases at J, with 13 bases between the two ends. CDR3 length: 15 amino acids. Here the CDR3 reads CASSFGFSVQETQYF. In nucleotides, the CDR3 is TGTGCCAGCAGCTTCGGATTCTCCGTTCAAGAGACCCAGTACTTC.

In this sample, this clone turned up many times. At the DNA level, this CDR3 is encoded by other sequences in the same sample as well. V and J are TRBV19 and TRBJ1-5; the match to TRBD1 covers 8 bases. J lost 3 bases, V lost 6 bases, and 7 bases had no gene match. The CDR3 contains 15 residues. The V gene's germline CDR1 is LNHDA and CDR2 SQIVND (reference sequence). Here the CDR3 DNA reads TGTGCCAGTAGAAGGACAGGGAATTCCAATCAGCCCCAGCATTTT. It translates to CASRRTGNSNQPQHF.

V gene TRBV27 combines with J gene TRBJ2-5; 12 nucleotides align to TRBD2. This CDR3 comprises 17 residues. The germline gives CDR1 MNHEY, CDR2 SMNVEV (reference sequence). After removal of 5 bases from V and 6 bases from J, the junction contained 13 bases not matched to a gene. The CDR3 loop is CASSTNFETSGRKTQYF. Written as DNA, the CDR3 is TGTGCCAGCAGTACCAATTTCGAGACTAGCGGGAGAAAGACCCAGTACTTC.

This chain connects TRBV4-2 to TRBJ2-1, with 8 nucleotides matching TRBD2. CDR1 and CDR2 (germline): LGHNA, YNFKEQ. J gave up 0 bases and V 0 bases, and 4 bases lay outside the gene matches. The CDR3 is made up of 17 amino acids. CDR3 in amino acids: CASSQEGSGNSYNEQFF. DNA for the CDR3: TGTGCCAGCAGCCAAGAGGGTAGCGGGAACTCCTACAATGAGCAGTTCTTC.

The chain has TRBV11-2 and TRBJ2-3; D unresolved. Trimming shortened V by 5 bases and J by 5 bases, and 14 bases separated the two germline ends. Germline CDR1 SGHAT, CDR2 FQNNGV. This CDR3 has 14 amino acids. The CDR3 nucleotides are TGTGCCAGCAGCCCAAACAGCTTCGAAGATACGCAGTATTTT. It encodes CASSPNSFEDTQYF.

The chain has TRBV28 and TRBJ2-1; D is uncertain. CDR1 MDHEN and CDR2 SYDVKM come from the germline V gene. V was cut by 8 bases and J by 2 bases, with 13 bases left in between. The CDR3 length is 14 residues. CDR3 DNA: TGTGCCAGCGCCCGCGGCCGGGCCTACAATGAGCAGTTCTTC. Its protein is CASARGRAYNEQFF.

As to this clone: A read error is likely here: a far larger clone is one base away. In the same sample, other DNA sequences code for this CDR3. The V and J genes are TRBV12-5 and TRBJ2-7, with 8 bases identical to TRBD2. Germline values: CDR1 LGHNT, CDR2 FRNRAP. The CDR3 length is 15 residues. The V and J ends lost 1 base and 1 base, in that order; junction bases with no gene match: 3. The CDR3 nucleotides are TGTGCTAGTGGTTTGGCAGGGACTAGTTCCTACGAGCAGTACTTC. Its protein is CASGLAGTSSYEQYF.

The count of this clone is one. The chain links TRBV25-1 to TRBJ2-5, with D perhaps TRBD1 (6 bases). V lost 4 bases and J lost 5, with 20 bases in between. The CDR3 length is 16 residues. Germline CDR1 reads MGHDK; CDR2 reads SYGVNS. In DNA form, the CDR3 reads TGTGCCAGCAGTGGCGGACAGAGATCGAGGGGTGAGACCCAGTACTTC. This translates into CASSGGQRSRGETQYF. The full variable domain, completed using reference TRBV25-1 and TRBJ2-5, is EADIYQTPRYLVIGTGKKITLECSQTMGHDKMYWYQQDPGMELHLIHYSYGVNSTEKGDLSSESTVSRIRTEHFPLTLESARPSHTSQYLCASSGGQRSRGETQYFGPGTRLLVL.

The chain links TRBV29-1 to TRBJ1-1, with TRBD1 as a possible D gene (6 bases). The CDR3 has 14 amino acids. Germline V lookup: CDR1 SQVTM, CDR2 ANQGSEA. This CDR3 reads CMGQGSLKGTEAFF. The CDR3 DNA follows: TGCATGGGGCAGGGGTCCCTTAAGGGTACTGAAGCTTTCTTT. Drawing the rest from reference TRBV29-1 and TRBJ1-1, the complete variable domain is SAVISQKPSRDICQRGTSLTIQCQVDSQVTMMFWYRQQPGQSLTLIATANQGSEATYESGFVIDKFPISRPNLTFSTLTVSNMSPEDSSIYLCMGQGSLKGTEAFFGQGTRLTVV.

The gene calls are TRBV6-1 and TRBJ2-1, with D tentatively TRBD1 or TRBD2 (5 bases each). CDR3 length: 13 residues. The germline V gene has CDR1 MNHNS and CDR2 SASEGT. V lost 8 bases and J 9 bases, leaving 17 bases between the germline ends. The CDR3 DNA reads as TGTGCCAGCGGGGGAGTACATTGGCCTGAGCAGTTCTTC. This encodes CASGGVHWPEQFF.